Each of the 19 T cell receptor beta chains below was sequenced from the same sample in a study of early T cells in non-severe SARS-CoV-2 infection. Each CDR3 protein gets one entry after TCRdb re-called the 5' RACE reads with MiXCR. Counted here are over 9,000 distinct CDR3 sequences, 4.8% occurring once; the ten biggest clones make up about 10%. Sample: whole blood. Receptor source: an adult who was a healthcare worker with PCR-confirmed SARS-CoV-2 infection or an uninfected control (not recorded which).

This clonotype was observed many times. The chain has TRBV3-1 and TRBJ1-6; TRBD1 aligns across 10 bases. The CDR3 consists of 17 residues. The germline V gene has CDR1 LGHDT and CDR2 YNNKEL (reference sequence). The J segment lost 6 bases and the V segment lost 4 bases, leaving 9 bases of the junction unmatched. The CDR3 sequence is CASSPIGTGESNSPLHF. Here the CDR3 DNA reads TGTGCCAGCAGCCCCATTGGGACAGGGGAATCTAATTCACCCCTCCACTTT.

This clonotype occurred many times. The rearrangement joins TRBV20-1 to TRBJ2-1, with 7 positions matching TRBD1. The germline V gene encodes CDR1 DFQATT and CDR2 SNEGSKA (reference sequence). V lost 0 bases and J lost 4; bases outside the gene matches: 6. This CDR3 has 15 residues. This CDR3 is CSARETGRNYNEQFF. In DNA, the CDR3 is TGCAGTGCTAGAGAGACAGGGCGAAATTACAATGAGCAGTTCTTC.

The rearrangement joins TRBV3-1 to TRBJ2-7, with TRBD2 as a possible D gene (5 bases). Per the germline V gene, CDR1 is LGHDT and CDR2 is YNNKEL (reference sequence). The CDR3 runs 12 residues. V was shortened by 1 base and J by 5 bases, with 6 bases between the two germline ends. The chain's CDR3 is CASSQVGNEQYF. The CDR3 coding sequence is TGTGCCAGCAGCCAAGTCGGGAACGAGCAGTACTTC.

This clonotype was observed many times. The chain is built from TRBV4-2 and TRBJ2-3; TRBD2 matches at 10 bases. V lost 6 bases, J lost 0 bases, and 12 bases stayed unmatched. Germline assignment: CDR1 LGHNA and CDR2 YNFKEQ. This CDR3 spans 18 amino acids. In nucleotides, the CDR3 is TGTGCCAGCAGGTTCAGTAGCGGGGGGACCCCAAGCACAGATACGCAGTATTTT. This translates into CASRFSSGGTPSTDTQYF.

On this clonotype itself: A much larger clone differs from this one at a single base, so this may be a read error. The J gene is TRBJ2-7, the V gene TRBV11-2; 7 bases are a match to TRBD2. The CDR3 is 15 residues long. J lost 6 bases, V lost 2 bases, and 10 bases had no gene match. Germline CDR1 and CDR2: SGHAT and FQNNGV. CDR3 in amino acids: CASSLSRGVACEQYF. In DNA, the CDR3 is TGTGCCAGCAGCTTAAGCCGGGGGGTTGCCTGCGAGCAGTACTTC. Full variable domain (missing parts from reference TRBV11-2 and TRBJ2-7): EAGVAQSPRYKIIEKRQSVAFWCNPISGHATLYWYQQILGQGPKLLIQFQNNGVVDDSQLPKDRFSAERLKGVDSTLKIQPAKLEDSAVYLCASSLSRGVACEQYFGPGTRLTVT.

This clonotype was recorded many times. The chain recombines TRBV10-2 with TRBJ1-1; the match to TRBD1 covers 7 bases. V trimming: 6 bases; J trimming: 2 bases; junction bases outside the gene matches: 15. From germline, CDR1 is WSHSY and CDR2 SAAADI. The CDR3 runs 17 residues. The CDR3 sequence: CASSRAGRGIKNTEAFF. DNA for the CDR3: TGCGCCAGCAGCCGGGCGGGCAGGGGGATAAAAAACACTGAAGCTTTCTTT.

The sample holds many counts of this clonotype. In DNA, the CDR3 is TGTGCCAGCAGTTACTCGGGACTGAGGCCCACGCAGTATTTT. Protein product: CASSYSGLRPTQYF. V and J are TRBV6-5 and TRBJ2-3; the D gene is possibly TRBD2 (6 bases). V dropped 0 bases and J dropped 9 bases, with 13 bases sitting between them. The CDR3 sequence is 14 residues long. CDR1 is MNHEY and CDR2 is SVGAGI in the germline V gene.

By sample fraction, this clonotype is medium-sized. V and J are TRBV4-1 and TRBJ2-5; TRBD1 aligns across 7 bases. Trimming cost V 0 bases and J 4 bases; bases outside gene matches: 17. CDR3 length: 19 residues. The germline gives CDR1 MGHRA, CDR2 YSYEKL. This CDR3 reads CASSQDLSPGQVSRETQYF. Here the CDR3 DNA reads TGCGCCAGCAGCCAAGATTTGAGCCCCGGACAGGTTTCAAGAGAGACCCAGTACTTC.

The genes are TRBV7-6 and TRBJ1-1; D not certain. Germline lookup yields CDR1 SGHVS and CDR2 FNYEAQ. Trimming removed 5 bases at V and 6 bases at J, with 16 bases between. CDR3 size: 14 residues. The CDR3 sequence is CASSRGSARAEAFF. The DNA of the CDR3 is TGTGCCAGCAGCCGAGGATCGGCGAGAGCTGAAGCTTTCTTT.

This clonotype was seen a few times. The genes are TRBV5-1 and TRBJ2-3; TRBD1 or TRBD2 may be the D gene (6 bases each). The CDR3 covers 15 residues. CDR1 SGHRS and CDR2 YFSETQ come from the germline V gene. Trimming took 4 bases from V and 2 from J, leaving 14 bases between them. The CDR3 is CASSPAGHITDTQYF. In nucleotides, the CDR3 is TGCGCCAGCAGCCCGGCGGGACACATCACAGATACGCAGTATTTT.

This clonotype was found many times. V usage is TRBV6-6 and J usage is TRBJ1-1; no definite D call. Germline CDR1 MNHNY, CDR2 SVGAGI (reference sequence). Trimming cost V 8 bases and J 3 bases, with 13 bases left between them. The CDR3 extends over 13 amino acids. The DNA of the CDR3 is TGTGCCAGCGGAGAACAAGCACACACTGAAGCTTTCTTT. It is translated as CASGEQAHTEAFF.

Many counts were recorded for this clonotype. The junction does not match germline at one end; this may be a read error. This chain connects TRBV12-3 or TRBV12-4 to TRBJ2-7; D perhaps matches TRBD1 (6 bases). The CDR3 has 14 amino acids. The CDR3 sequence is CASSLGDPGTSSFF. The DNA of the CDR3 is TGTGCCAGCAGTTTAGGGGACCCCGGGACATCCTCTTTCTTC.

This clonotype showed up many times. The chain has TRBV9 and TRBJ1-6; tentative D call: TRBD1 (5 bases). This CDR3 is built from 15 residues. The V gene's germline CDR1 is SGDLS and CDR2 YYNGEE. V lost 3 bases to trimming and J lost 9 bases, with 16 bases between them. The DNA of the CDR3 is TGTGCCAGCAGCGCGGGCGGGGACGGATTTTCACCCCTCCACTTT. Protein sequence: CASSAGGDGFSPLHF.

This clonotype has just a few counts. This sequence joins TRBV12-3 or TRBV12-4 and TRBJ2-2; D uncertain. The CDR3 has 15 amino acids. Trimming pared 5 bases from V and 1 base from J, leaving 11 bases between. As DNA, the CDR3 is TGTGCCAGCAGTCCACTGACAAAGAACACCGGGGAGCTGTTTTTT. This sequence encodes CASSPLTKNTGELFF.

This clonotype is medium-sized. The CDR3 loop is CSAQAGGQREQYF. CDR3 DNA: TGCAGTGCCCAGGCCGGGGGGCAGCGCGAGCAGTACTTC. The chain recombines TRBV20-1 with TRBJ2-7; tentatively, D is TRBD2 (7 bases). V lost 6 bases, J lost 6 bases, and 18 bases lay in between. CDR1 and CDR2 from the germline V gene are DFQATT and SNEGSKA (reference sequence). This CDR3 region has 13 residues.

This clonotype was counted many times. The rearrangement uses TRBV6-5 and TRBJ1-5; weak D call: TRBD1 (6 bases). The length of the CDR3 is 16 residues. With 7 bases removed from V and 2 bases from J, the gap between germline ends came to 18 bases. In germline, CDR1 is MNHEY, CDR2 SVGAGI. The CDR3 nucleotides are TGTGCCAGCAACAAGGTTGGGGGGCATGGCAATCAGCCCCAGCATTTT. Encoded protein: CASNKVGGHGNQPQHF.

There are a few counts of this clonotype. This chain connects TRBV10-3 to TRBJ1-1; the match to TRBD1 covers 9 bases. The CDR3 is 14 amino acids. The J segment lost 4 bases and the V segment lost 6 bases, leaving 6 bases of the junction unmatched. From germline, CDR1 is ENHRY and CDR2 SYGVKD. The CDR3 here is CAIRPTGGSTEAFF. The CDR3 coding sequence is TGTGCCATCAGGCCGACAGGGGGAAGCACTGAAGCTTTCTTT.

The sample holds a few counts of this clonotype. The chain joins TRBV4-3 to TRBJ2-3; 14 bases match TRBD2. This CDR3 is 18 amino acids long. CDR1 is LGHNA and CDR2 is YSLEER in the germline V gene. V was pared by 3 bases and J by 2 bases, with 7 bases of the junction left unmatched. This chain's CDR3 is CASSQAGTSGGNTDTQYF. As DNA, the CDR3 is TGCGCCAGCAGCCAGGCCGGGACTAGCGGGGGAAACACAGATACGCAGTATTTT.

This clonotype was detected many times. V gene TRBV28 combines with J gene TRBJ1-2; 11 bases map to TRBD1. V trimming: 6 bases; J trimming: 3 bases; junction bases outside the gene matches: 9. This CDR3 spans 16 amino acids. The germline V gene has CDR1 MDHEN and CDR2 SYDVKM. Here the CDR3 reads CASRRTGGLDYYGYTF. CDR3 nucleotides: TGTGCCAGCAGGAGGACAGGGGGCCTTGATTACTATGGCTACACCTTC.